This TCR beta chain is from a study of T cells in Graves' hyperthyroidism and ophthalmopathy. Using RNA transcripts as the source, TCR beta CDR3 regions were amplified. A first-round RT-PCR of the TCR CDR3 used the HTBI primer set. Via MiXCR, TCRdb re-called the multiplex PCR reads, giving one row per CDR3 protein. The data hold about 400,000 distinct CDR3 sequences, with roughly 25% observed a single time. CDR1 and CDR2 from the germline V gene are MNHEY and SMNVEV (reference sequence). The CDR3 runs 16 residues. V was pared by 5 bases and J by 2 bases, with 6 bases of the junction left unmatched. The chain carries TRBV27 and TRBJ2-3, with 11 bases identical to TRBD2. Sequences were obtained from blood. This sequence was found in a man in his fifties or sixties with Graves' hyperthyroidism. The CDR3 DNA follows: TGTGCCAGCAGTCCCCGACTAGCGGGGTACACAGATACGCAGTATTTT. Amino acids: CASSPRLAGYTDTQYF.